The clone carrying this T cell receptor (beta chain) came up many times. Its antigen is still unknown. The entry originates in a study of blood T cells in healthy people across ages. CDR3 length: 15 amino acids. Germline V lookup: CDR1 SGHTA, CDR2 FQGNSA. Trimming pared 5 bases from V and 1 base from J, leaving 12 bases between. It was with a sample-barcoded 5' primer and a J-beta primer mix that a second PCR of about 7 to 12 cycles was run. Each CDR3 protein is one row after TCRdb ran MiXCR on the 5' RACE reads. The table has some 1.5 million distinct CDR3 sequences, about 28% seen once. Overall study results and limits: Greater diversity and more naive CD4+ cells were seen in long-lived donors than in aged donors. Observed TCR beta diversity per million T cells went down as age went up. This fall followed a roughly linear course with age.

Input material: blood. The source is a woman in her thirties in good health. This sequence joins TRBV7-2 and TRBJ2-1; the D gene is possibly TRBD1 (6 bases). CDR3 amino acids: CASSPGTNSYNEQFF. The CDR3 nucleotides read TGTGCCAGCAGCCCCGGGACAAATTCCTACAATGAGCAGTTCTTC. The whole variable domain, remainder taken from reference TRBV7-2 and TRBJ2-1, is GAGVSQSPSNKVTEKGKDVELRCDPISGHTALYWYRQSLGQGLEFLIYFQGNSAPDKSGLPSDRFSAERTGGSVSTLTIQRTQQEDSAVYLCASSPGTNSYNEQFFGPGTRLTVL.